The entry that follows covers one T cell receptor beta chain sequence. Its target is not known. The collection from each donor was one heparinised blood draw averaging about 116 mL. Since all of the isolated RNA was reverse transcribed, expressed TCRB transcripts were what got sequenced. Libraries were prepared by immunoSEQ multiplex PCR; TCRdb keeps only in-frame clonotypes and omits some of them. The table shows approximately 330,000 clones, with 11% occurring only once. This entry comes from a study of beta chain features in type 1 diabetes. General observations from the study: Moderately but significantly shorter TCRB CDR3s were found in Type 1 diabetes patients in all four CD4+ subsets. Type 1 diabetes patients had fewer VDJ junction insertions and more deletions.

With V trimmed by 4 bases and J by 5 bases, 11 bases remained unmatched. From germline, CDR1 is SGDLS and CDR2 YYNGEE. CDR3 length: 15 amino acids. This receptor was taken from a woman in her thirties in good health. This chain joins TRBV9 and TRBJ2-7; 8 bases are shared with TRBD2. What was sequenced was naive CD4+ T cells from blood. CDR3 DNA: TGTGCCAGCAGCTCCAGCGGGAGCCTGGGAAACGAGCAGTACTTC. Residues: CASSSSGSLGNEQYF.